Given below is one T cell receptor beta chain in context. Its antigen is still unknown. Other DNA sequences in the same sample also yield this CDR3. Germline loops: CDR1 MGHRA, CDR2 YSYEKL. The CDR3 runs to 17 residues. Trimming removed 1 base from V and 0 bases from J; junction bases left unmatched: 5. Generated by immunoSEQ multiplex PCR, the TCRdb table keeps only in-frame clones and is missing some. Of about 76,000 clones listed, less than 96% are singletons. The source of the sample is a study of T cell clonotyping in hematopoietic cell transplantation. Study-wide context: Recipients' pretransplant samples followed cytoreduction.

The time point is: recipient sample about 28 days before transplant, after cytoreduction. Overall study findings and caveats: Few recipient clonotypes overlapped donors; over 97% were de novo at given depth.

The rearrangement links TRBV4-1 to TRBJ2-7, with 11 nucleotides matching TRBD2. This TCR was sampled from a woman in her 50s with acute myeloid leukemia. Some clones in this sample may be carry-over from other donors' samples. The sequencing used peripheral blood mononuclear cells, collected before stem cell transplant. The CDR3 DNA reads TGCGCCAGCAGCCAAGCCGGGACTAGCGGTAGCTCCTACGAGCAGTACTTC. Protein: CASSQAGTSGSSYEQYF.